In this sample, the clone carrying this T cell receptor beta chain turned up many times. This sample was included in a study of regulatory T cells in long-lasting Graves disease. The time point: newly diagnosed GD, antithyroid drugs for less than 3 months. Isolated PBMC RNA provided the starting material for the TCR library. Germline-derived CDR1 and CDR2 are LNHDA and SQIVND (reference sequence). Trimming took off 3 bases at V and 4 bases at J, with 15 bases between the two ends. This CDR3 has 15 amino acids. Investigators prepared the TCR beta libraries by applying iRepertoire HTBI primers and Arm-PCR of CDR3 regions. TCRdb passed the multiplex PCR reads through MiXCR, listing each CDR3 protein once. The data contain about 530,000 distinct CDR3 sequences, about 15% of them seen just once; the ten biggest clones take up 25%. Another study also made use of these data, one on T cells in Graves' hyperthyroidism and ophthalmopathy.

Sequencing used peripheral blood mononuclear cells (PBMCs), obtained at new diagnosis, from a patient treated with antithyroid drugs. This TCR came from a woman between 40 and 65 years old with Graves disease. The chain links TRBV19 to TRBJ1-2; no firm D call. The CDR3 DNA sequence: TGTGCCAGTAGTATGGTAGGGTCGGGTAGCTATGGCTACACCTTC. Amino acids: CASSMVGSGSYGYTF.